One sample yielded the 25 T cell receptor beta chains listed below, sequenced in a study of blood T cell repertoires in COVID-19. Some clones are missing from TCRdb's copy, which holds only in-frame ones; the method was immunoSEQ multiplex PCR. This table has about 270,000 clones, roughly four fifths appearing once. Sequenced material: peripheral blood. These receptors were collected from a woman between 45 and 60 years old who had recovered from COVID-19.

The chain is built from TRBV29-1 and TRBJ2-5, with TRBD1 identical over 7 bases. This CDR3 comprises 13 residues. V lost 5 bases to trimming and J lost 4 bases; unmatched junction nucleotides: 7. Germline assignment: CDR1 SQVTM and CDR2 ANQGSEA. CDR3 bases: TGCAGCGTTCAACAGGGGTACCGAGAGACCCAGTACTTC. It yields the protein CSVQQGYRETQYF.

This clone was detected once. The chain is built from TRBV29-1 and TRBJ1-4, with TRBD1 identical over 9 bases. Germline CDR1 SQVTM, CDR2 ANQGSEA. This CDR3 spans 13 amino acids. The J segment lost 8 bases and the V segment lost 5 bases, leaving 6 bases of the junction unmatched. CDR3 bases: TGCAGCGTTACTACAGGGGGCGAAGAAAAACTGTTTTTT. Translation: CSVTTGGEEKLFF.

In DNA form, the CDR3 reads TGCGCCAGCAGCCAGGGACTCCGTAGCGAGCAGTTCTTC. This gives the protein CASSQGLRSEQFF. V is TRBV5-1 and J is TRBJ2-1, with a possible D match to TRBD2 (6 bases). V lost 4 bases, J lost 10 bases, and 15 bases lay in between. CDR1 and CDR2 from the germline V gene are SGHRS and YFSETQ. The CDR3 length is 13 residues. The entire variable domain, with the rest obtained from reference TRBV5-1 and TRBJ2-1, is as follows: KAGVTQTPRYLIKTRGQQVTLSCSPISGHRSVSWYQQTPGQGLQFLFEYFSETQRNKGNFPGRFSGRQFSNSRSEMNVSTLELGDSALYLCASSQGLRSEQFFGPGTRLTVL.

This clone was seen once. The V gene is TRBV6-2 or TRBV6-3, the J gene TRBJ2-7, with 12 positions matching TRBD1. Trimming removed 4 bases from V and 5 bases from J; junction bases left unmatched: 3. CDR3 length: 14 amino acids. The germline CDR1 and CDR2 sequences are MNHEY and SVGEGT. The CDR3 bases are TGTGCCAGCAGTTTCGGGGACAGGGGGCACGAGCAGTACTTC. Translated, it gives CASSFGDRGHEQYF.

The V and J genes are TRBV28 and TRBJ2-2; D is ambiguous. V was clipped by 4 bases and J by 1 base, with 4 bases between them. CDR3 length: 13 amino acids. Per germline, CDR1 MDHEN and CDR2 SYDVKM. The CDR3 is CASSSGNTGELFF. The CDR3 nucleotides are TGTGCCAGCAGTTCAGGGAACACCGGGGAGCTGTTTTTT. Combining the CDR3 with reference TRBV28 and TRBJ2-2 gives the whole variable domain DVKVTQSSRYLVKRTGEKVFLECVQDMDHENMFWYRQDPGLGLRLIYFSYDVKMKEKGDIPEGYSVSREKKERFSLILESASTNQTSMYLCASSSGNTGELFFGEGSRLTVL.

The chain carries TRBV7-3 and TRBJ2-7; 10 positions agree with TRBD2. Germline CDR1 and CDR2: SGHTA and FQGTGA. Trimming at V came to 1 base and at J to 7 bases, leaving 10 bases not matched to a gene. The CDR3 covers 16 residues. The CDR3: CASSLSSSGSLGEQYF. The CDR3 DNA reads as TGTGCCAGCAGCTTAAGTTCTAGCGGGAGCCTTGGGGAGCAGTACTTC.

As concerns this clone: Other DNA sequences of this sample code for an identical CDR3. V gene TRBV5-1 combines with J gene TRBJ2-3; the D gene is possibly TRBD2 (6 bases). This CDR3 is 15 amino acids long. The germline CDR1 and CDR2 sequences are SGHRS and YFSETQ. V dropped 0 bases and J dropped 1 base, with 9 bases sitting between them. CDR3 sequence: CASSLEGGGTDTQYF. CDR3 nucleotides: TGCGCCAGCAGCTTGGAAGGCGGGGGCACAGATACGCAGTATTTT.

The rearrangement links TRBV2 to TRBJ2-5, with 10 bases aligning to TRBD2. Germline values: CDR1 SNHLY, CDR2 FYNNEI. This CDR3 contains 16 residues. V was clipped by 4 bases and J by 2 bases; unmatched bases: 7. The CDR3 is CASSAVEREGQETQYF. CDR3 nucleotide sequence: TGTGCCAGCAGTGCCGTGGAGCGGGAGGGGCAAGAGACCCAGTACTTC.

The gene calls are TRBV19 and TRBJ2-5, with 9 bases lining up with TRBD1. The trim removed 5 bases at V and 7 bases at J, leaving 8 bases unmatched. The CDR3 runs to 14 residues. The germline gives CDR1 LNHDA, CDR2 SQIVND (reference sequence). CDR3 in DNA: TGTGCCAGTAGTTTAAAACAGGGGGCACGGACCCAGTACTTC. This sequence encodes CASSLKQGARTQYF.

The rearrangement uses TRBV15 and TRBJ2-1; 7 nucleotides match TRBD1. Per the germline V gene, CDR1 is LNHNV and CDR2 is YYDKDF (reference sequence). The CDR3 extends over 18 amino acids. Losses at the gene ends were 3 bases for V and 1 base for J; bases not matched to a gene: 12. The CDR3 spells CATSSLKGTGASYNEQFF. The CDR3 nucleotides are TGTGCCACCAGCAGCCTAAAGGGAACAGGGGCTTCCTACAATGAGCAGTTCTTC.

The chain recombines TRBV19 with TRBJ2-5; TRBD2 might be the D (6 bases). The CDR3 extends over 14 amino acids. In germline, CDR1 is LNHDA, CDR2 SQIVND (reference sequence). V lost 4 bases, J lost 5 bases, and 14 bases lay in between. The CDR3 DNA sequence: TGTGCCAGTAGTACCGTGGGGGGTATGGAGACCCAGTACTTC. This codes for CASSTVGGMETQYF. Complete variable domain (other parts from reference TRBV19 and TRBJ2-5): DGGITQSPKYLFRKEGQNVTLSCEQNLNHDAMYWYRQDPGQGLRLIYYSQIVNDFQKGDIAEGYSVSREKKESFPLTVTSAQKNPTAFYLCASSTVGGMETQYFGPGTRLLVL.

The chain uses TRBV19 and TRBJ1-2, with TRBD1 identical over 8 bases. The germline CDR1 and CDR2 sequences are LNHDA and SQIVND (reference sequence). This CDR3 has 12 residues. Unmatched junction bases numbered 8, after V lost 9 bases and J lost 8 bases. The CDR3 loop is CASQGAPAGYTF. The CDR3 coding sequence is TGTGCCAGCCAGGGGGCTCCGGCGGGCTACACCTTC. Complete variable domain (other parts from reference TRBV19 and TRBJ1-2): DGGITQSPKYLFRKEGQNVTLSCEQNLNHDAMYWYRQDPGQGLRLIYYSQIVNDFQKGDIAEGYSVSREKKESFPLTVTSAQKNPTAFYLCASQGAPAGYTFGSGTRLTVV.

The V gene is TRBV11-3, the J gene TRBJ2-3; 8 nucleotides align to TRBD2. V was clipped by 1 base and J by 0 bases; unmatched bases: 0. There are 15 residues in the CDR3. CDR1 and CDR2 from the germline V gene are SGHNT and YENEEA. The chain's CDR3 is CASSLGGRSTDTQYF. The CDR3 DNA is TGTGCCAGCAGCTTAGGCGGGAGGAGCACAGATACGCAGTATTTT.

The chain combines TRBV18 with TRBJ1-5; TRBD1 matches 8 bases. With V trimmed by 4 bases and J by 5 bases, 10 bases remained unmatched. The CDR3 consists of 16 residues. Germline V gene sequence: CDR1 KGHSH, CDR2 LQKENI. The DNA of the CDR3 is TGTGCCAGCTCACAATTATCCAGGGGGCTTGATCAGCCCCAGCATTTT. Translated: CASSQLSRGLDQPQHF.

This chain joins TRBV25-1 and TRBJ2-7; TRBD2 is a possible D gene (5 bases). The germline V gene has CDR1 MGHDK and CDR2 SYGVNS. Trimming removed 8 bases at V and 7 bases at J, with 12 bases between. The CDR3 sequence is 11 residues long. The CDR3 DNA reads as TGTGCCAGCTCCCGAGGGCCGGAGCAGTACTTC. It yields the protein CASSRGPEQYF.

The chain recombines TRBV5-8 with TRBJ1-5, with a possible D match to TRBD1 (6 bases). Per germline, CDR1 SGHTS and CDR2 YDEGEE. Trimming pared 3 bases from V and 11 bases from J, leaving 15 bases between. This CDR3 is 13 amino acids long. CDR3 sequence: CASSSNRAMAQHF. As DNA, the CDR3 is TGTGCCAGCAGCTCCAACAGGGCTATGGCCCAGCATTTT.

The chain carries TRBV29-1 and TRBJ2-1, with D tentatively TRBD1 (6 bases). Trimming took off 4 bases at V and 5 bases at J, with 9 bases between the two ends. Germline V CDR1 and CDR2: SQVTM, ANQGSEA. The CDR3 covers 12 residues. The CDR3 sequence: CSVGQADNEQFF. In DNA, the CDR3 is TGCAGCGTTGGACAGGCCGACAATGAGCAGTTCTTC.

The chain carries TRBV5-4 and TRBJ2-7, with a possible D match to TRBD1 (5 bases). Germline CDR1 reads SGHNT; CDR2 reads YYREEE (reference sequence). This CDR3 contains 16 residues. V lost 0 bases to trimming and J lost 5 bases, with 18 bases between them. The CDR3 sequence is CASSLEVGLGANEQYF. The CDR3 bases are TGTGCCAGCAGCTTGGAGGTCGGCTTAGGGGCAAACGAGCAGTACTTC.

The chain is built from TRBV27 and TRBJ2-2; D unresolved. Germline CDR1 MNHEY, CDR2 SMNVEV (reference sequence). The V end was cut by 5 bases, the J end by 6 bases, with 13 bases between. The CDR3 length is 14 residues. The CDR3 bases are TGTGCCAGCAGTCCGCACCTGGCCTCCGGGGAGCTGTTTTTT. It codes for CASSPHLASGELFF.

In DNA, the CDR3 is TGCGCCAGCAGCCCCGGGACAGGGGGAGGTGAAAAACTGTTTTTT. Translation: CASSPGTGGGEKLFF. The chain carries TRBV4-1 and TRBJ1-4; 11 bases are shared with TRBD1. CDR1 and CDR2 (germline): MGHRA, YSYEKL. The ends lost 4 bases at V and 7 bases at J; junction bases unmatched: 5. This CDR3 contains 15 residues.

Only one count was recorded for this clone. The rearrangement joins TRBV29-1 to TRBJ2-7; the match to TRBD1 covers 8 bases. The V gene's germline CDR1 is SQVTM and CDR2 ANQGSEA. The CDR3 sequence is 13 residues long. V shed 5 bases, J shed 2 bases, and the junction held 5 bases outside the gene matches. CDR3 coding DNA: TGCAGCGTTACGGAGACAGGGGCCTACGAGCAGTACTTC. This codes for CSVTETGAYEQYF.

V gene TRBV7-2 combines with J gene TRBJ2-7; TRBD1 might be the D (6 bases). CDR3 size: 14 residues. CDR1 and CDR2 (germline): SGHTA, FQGNSA. The ends were cut back, 5 bases at V and 4 bases at J, with 15 bases in the middle. CDR3 protein: CASSPQGGTYEQYF. The CDR3 bases are TGTGCCAGCAGCCCCCAAGGGGGAACGTACGAGCAGTACTTC.

This chain connects TRBV24-1 to TRBJ1-5; 8 positions match TRBD1. The V gene's germline CDR1 is KGHDR and CDR2 SFDVKD. V was pared by 5 bases and J by 0 bases, with 8 bases of the junction left unmatched. This CDR3 spans 17 amino acids. The CDR3 DNA reads TGTGCCACCAGTGGACTAGGACAGGGAGATAGCAATCAGCCCCAGCATTTT. Encoded protein: CATSGLGQGDSNQPQHF.

The CDR3 here is CASSPSEGQAVYEQYF. Here the CDR3 DNA reads TGTGCCAGCTCACCATCCGAAGGACAGGCTGTCTACGAGCAGTACTTC. The V and J genes are TRBV18 and TRBJ2-7; TRBD1 matches at 7 bases. CDR3 length equals 16 residues. Germline V CDR1 and CDR2: KGHSH, LQKENI. With 2 bases clipped from V and 3 bases from J, the junction kept 10 bases outside the gene matches.

The chain combines TRBV15 with TRBJ2-7; 9 bases agree with TRBD2. Looked up from germline, CDR1 is LNHNV and CDR2 is YYDKDF (reference sequence). The trim removed 6 bases at V and 0 bases at J, leaving 6 bases unmatched. This CDR3 is 15 amino acids long. CDR3 region: CATRLAGISSYEQYF. In nucleotides, the CDR3 is TGTGCCACCAGACTAGCGGGCATAAGCTCCTACGAGCAGTACTTC.